These 25 T cell receptor beta chains share one sample of origin, sequenced in a study of T-cell memory formation after mild COVID-19. TCRdb called the 5' RACE reads again in MiXCR, with one record for every CDR3 protein. Of 300,000 to 400,000 distinct CDR3 sequences in the sample, around 28% were seen once. The sequenced sample was PBMCs or a T cell subset sorted from them (not recorded which). The receptors stem from an adult woman who had mild COVID-19 (a few samples of this study predate the infection). Cell type and time point are not known.

At least ten counts were recorded for this clonotype. DNA for the CDR3: TGTGCCAGCAGCGTTTCAGGGGCGAGCAATCAGCCCCAGCATTTT. Translation gives CASSVSGASNQPQHF. This chain joins TRBV9 and TRBJ1-5, with D perhaps TRBD1 (6 bases). V was pared by 2 bases and J by 1 base, with 10 bases between. Germline V lookup: CDR1 SGDLS, CDR2 YYNGEE. The CDR3 is 15 amino acids.

This clonotype was counted at least ten times. CDR3 residues: CASSLGSAKNIQYF. The CDR3 nucleotides are TGTGCCAGCAGTTTAGGCTCAGCCAAAAACATTCAGTACTTC. The chain employs TRBV27 and TRBJ2-4, with D uncertain. CDR3 length: 14 amino acids. CDR1 is MNHEY, CDR2 SMNVEV, per germline (reference sequence). V lost 2 bases and J lost 0, with 5 bases in between.

This clonotype came up many times. DNA for the CDR3: TGCGCCAGCAGCCAAGATGGGACCCGCACAGATACGCAGTATTTT. This sequence encodes CASSQDGTRTDTQYF. The rearrangement joins TRBV4-1 to TRBJ2-3; the D call may be TRBD1 or TRBD2 (5 bases each). Trimming stripped 0 bases from V and 1 base from J, with 8 bases between. Per the germline V gene, CDR1 is MGHRA and CDR2 is YSYEKL. The CDR3 covers 15 residues.

This clonotype has a handful of counts. This chain connects TRBV9 to TRBJ2-5; D assignment may be TRBD1 or TRBD2 (6 bases each). CDR1 is SGDLS and CDR2 is YYNGEE in the germline V gene. CDR3 length: 16 residues. Deletions cut 1 base from V and 2 bases from J, with 15 bases between. The CDR3 region has the DNA TGTGCCAGCAGCGTATTCGGAGGGACAAGTCAAGAGACCCAGTACTTC. Translating it yields CASSVFGGTSQETQYF.

The rearrangement links TRBV20-1 to TRBJ2-1, with 9 bases lining up with TRBD2. CDR1 and CDR2 (germline): DFQATT, SNEGSKA (reference sequence). CDR3 length equals 18 residues. V shed 5 bases, J shed 2 bases, and the junction held 16 bases outside the gene matches. The CDR3 region is CSAEEMGAGTSTYNEQFF. CDR3 DNA sequence: TGCAGTGCTGAGGAGATGGGGGCCGGGACTAGCACCTACAATGAGCAGTTCTTC.

J is TRBJ1-2 and V is TRBV20-1; D is ambiguous. Germline V gives CDR1 DFQATT, CDR2 SNEGSKA (reference sequence). Trimming removed 8 bases at V and 3 bases at J, with 13 bases between. There are 12 residues in the CDR3. The CDR3, as DNA: TGCAGTTCTTGGGCGGGGTACTATGGCTACACCTTC. This codes for CSSWAGYYGYTF.

The chain carries TRBV6-4 and TRBJ2-1, with 9 bases matching TRBD1. V dropped 5 bases and J dropped 8; count of bases not matched to a gene: 7. This CDR3 region has 14 residues. CDR1 MRHNA and CDR2 SNTAGT come from the germline V gene. CDR3 in DNA: TGTGCCAGCAGTTTTACAACAGGGGGCGATGAGCAGTTCTTC. Encoded protein: CASSFTTGGDEQFF.

Many counts were recorded for this clonotype. At one end the junction does not follow the germline gene, possibly because of a read error. The rearrangement uses TRBV2 and TRBJ2-3; weak D call: TRBD1 (6 bases). The CDR3 is made up of 15 amino acids. Germline assignment: CDR1 SNHLY and CDR2 FYNNEI. CDR3 sequence reads: CAGRNRAWGTDTQYF. Written as DNA, the CDR3 is TGTGCCGGCAGGAACAGGGCGTGGGGCACAGATACGCAGTATTTT.

This clonotype was detected a few times. The chain employs TRBV5-1 and TRBJ2-7; D tentatively fits TRBD1 or TRBD2 (5 bases each). Germline values: CDR1 SGHRS, CDR2 YFSETQ. This CDR3 spans 16 amino acids. V was pared by 0 bases and J by 3 bases, with 16 bases between. The DNA for the CDR3 is TGCGCCAGCAGCTTGGCCGGGGAAGGGACCCTCTACGAGCAGTACTTC. Amino acid sequence: CASSLAGEGTLYEQYF.

This clonotype was picked up many times. DNA of the CDR3: TGTGCCAGCGGGAGAGCGGGGGGGGGCACAGATACGCAGTATTTT. This translates into CASGRAGGGTDTQYF. The J gene is TRBJ2-3, the V gene TRBV7-3, with 10 positions matching TRBD2. V lost 8 bases to trimming and J lost 1 base; unmatched junction nucleotides: 6. Germline CDR1 is SGHTA and CDR2 is FQGTGA. This CDR3 contains 15 residues.

This clonotype showed up just a few times. The chain employs TRBV7-2 and TRBJ2-3; 8 nucleotides align to TRBD1. J gave up 4 bases and V 1 base, and 1 base lay outside the gene matches. CDR3 size: 14 residues. Germline V gene data show CDR1 as SGHTA and CDR2 as FQGNSA. In DNA, the CDR3 is TGTGCCAGCAGCTTAGGGACAGGGCCAGATACGCAGTATTTT. Translated, it gives CASSLGTGPDTQYF. Full variable domain (outside the CDR3, taken from reference TRBV7-2 and TRBJ2-3): GAGVSQSPSNKVTEKGKDVELRCDPISGHTALYWYRQSLGQGLEFLIYFQGNSAPDKSGLPSDRFSAERTGGSVSTLTIQRTQQEDSAVYLCASSLGTGPDTQYFGPGTRLTVL.

There are many counts of this clonotype. The chain carries TRBV5-1 and TRBJ2-3, with D possibly TRBD2 on 5 matching bases. V gave up 2 bases and J gave up 1 base, with 8 bases separating them. Per germline, CDR1 SGHRS and CDR2 YFSETQ. This CDR3 is 14 amino acids long. The CDR3 DNA sequence: TGCGCCAGCAGCTTAGCGGCCCGCACAGATACGCAGTATTTT. Its translation is CASSLAARTDTQYF. The complete variable domain, with remaining parts taken from reference TRBV5-1 and TRBJ2-3, reads KAGVTQTPRYLIKTRGQQVTLSCSPISGHRSVSWYQQTPGQGLQFLFEYFSETQRNKGNFPGRFSGRQFSNSRSEMNVSTLELGDSALYLCASSLAARTDTQYFGPGTRLTVL.

This clonotype was detected only once. The genes are TRBV4-1 and TRBJ1-3; maybe TRBD1 (5 bases). In germline, CDR1 is MGHRA, CDR2 YSYEKL. Trimming left V 0 bases short and J 2 bases short, with 11 bases between. This CDR3 has 16 amino acids. CDR3 bases: TGCGCCAGCAGCCAAGATTGGGCAGGGACTGGAAACACCATATATTTT. It encodes CASSQDWAGTGNTIYF.

This chain connects TRBV25-1 to TRBJ2-5; D may be TRBD1 or TRBD2 (5 bases each). Trimming pared 4 bases from V and 1 base from J, leaving 13 bases between. Germline CDR1 is MGHDK and CDR2 is SYGVNS. The CDR3 covers 15 residues. The CDR3 loop reads CASSVLPGTQETQYF. CDR3 nucleotides: TGTGCCAGCAGTGTCCTCCCGGGGACCCAAGAGACCCAGTACTTC.

The table lists this clonotype with many counts. The rearrangement joins TRBV7-2 to TRBJ2-4, with D tentatively TRBD2 (6 bases). The CDR3 sequence is 19 residues long. CDR1 and CDR2 from the germline V gene are SGHTA and FQGNSA. V was trimmed by 2 bases and J by 0 bases, leaving 20 bases between them. CDR3 DNA: TGTGCCAGCAGCTTACGGGATGGAACGGGAGCGTTAGCCAAAAACATTCAGTACTTC. Its translation is CASSLRDGTGALAKNIQYF.

The gene calls are TRBV29-1 and TRBJ2-3; D not certain. The CDR3 consists of 13 residues. CDR1 and CDR2 from the germline V gene are SQVTM and ANQGSEA. V dropped 4 bases and J dropped 0 bases, with 8 bases sitting between them. For the CDR3, the DNA is TGCAGCGTTGTCGGCGCTAGCACAGATACGCAGTATTTT. Translated: CSVVGASTDTQYF.

This clonotype was seen a single time. V and J are TRBV10-3 and TRBJ2-5; 7 bases align to TRBD2. The V gene end was trimmed by 4 bases and the J gene end by 5 bases; junction bases not matched to a gene: 4. The CDR3 is 13 residues long. The germline CDR1 and CDR2 sequences are ENHRY and SYGVKD. The CDR3 coding sequence is TGTGCCATCAGTGGGGGGGGTGTGGAGACCCAGTACTTC. Its translation is CAISGGGVETQYF.

The rearrangement joins TRBV5-1 to TRBJ1-2, with D possibly matching TRBD1 (6 bases). Germline V gene sequence: CDR1 SGHRS, CDR2 YFSETQ. Trimming cost V 4 bases and J 0 bases, with 13 bases left between them. This CDR3 comprises 15 residues. The CDR3 spells CASSLSGAANYGYTF. Written as DNA, the CDR3 is TGCGCCAGCAGCCTATCAGGGGCAGCTAACTATGGCTACACCTTC.

The chain has TRBV7-7 and TRBJ2-3, with TRBD2 matching over 10 bases. In germline, CDR1 is SSHAT, CDR2 FNYEAQ (reference sequence). The CDR3 contains 16 residues. The CDR3 DNA is TGTGCTAGCGGGCGAGCGGGAGGGCCCGGGACAGATACGCAGTATTTT. The encoded protein is CASGRAGGPGTDTQYF.

V gene TRBV7-8 combines with J gene TRBJ2-2, with D tentatively TRBD1 or TRBD2 (6 bases each). The CDR3 covers 16 residues. Germline CDR1 is SGHVS and CDR2 is FQNEAQ. V lost 1 base to trimming and J lost 1 base, with 10 bases between them. CDR3 loop: CASSLDEGGNTGELFF. CDR3 nucleotides: TGTGCCAGCAGCTTAGATGAGGGGGGGAACACCGGGGAGCTGTTTTTT.

This clonotype has only a few counts. This sequence joins TRBV4-1 and TRBJ2-2; a weak D match, TRBD1 (6 bases). The V end lost 4 bases, the J end lost 6 bases, and 12 bases lay between the germline ends. Germline-derived CDR1 and CDR2 are MGHRA and YSYEKL. The CDR3 totals 14 residues. CDR3 DNA: TGCGCCAGCAGCCGATTACAGGGCCCCGGGGAGCTGTTTTTT. Protein: CASSRLQGPGELFF.

This clonotype occurred a few times. The chain combines TRBV5-1 with TRBJ1-2, with 10 bases aligning to TRBD1. The trim removed 2 bases at V and 5 bases at J, leaving 12 bases unmatched. Germline assignment: CDR1 SGHRS and CDR2 YFSETQ. This CDR3 is 17 amino acids long. The CDR3 DNA sequence: TGCGCCAGCAGCTTCCGGGACAGGGGAATACCACGTTATGGCTACACCTTC. Its translation is CASSFRDRGIPRYGYTF.

This clonotype was found a few times. The J gene is TRBJ2-2, the V gene TRBV30, with 8 bases fitting TRBD1. Germline V gene lookup returns CDR1 GTSNPN and CDR2 SVGIG (reference sequence). With V trimmed by 0 bases and J by 4 bases, 7 bases remained unmatched. The CDR3 has 16 residues. CDR3 in amino acids: CAWSVLAGGVTGELFF. The CDR3 DNA reads as TGTGCCTGGAGTGTATTGGCAGGGGGCGTCACCGGGGAGCTGTTTTTT.

This clonotype has ten or more counts. The V gene is TRBV7-8, the J gene TRBJ2-1, with D perhaps given as TRBD1 or TRBD2 (5 bases each). Trimming took 3 bases from V and 5 from J, leaving 11 bases between them. This CDR3 spans 14 amino acids. The V gene's germline CDR1 is SGHVS and CDR2 FQNEAQ. The DNA of the CDR3 is TGTGCCAGCAGCTTTGGGGGAGCGAACAATGAGCAGTTCTTC. Amino acids: CASSFGGANNEQFF.

The V call is TRBV7-9, the J call TRBJ1-1; 8 nucleotides match TRBD1. V gave up 5 bases and J gave up 2 bases; unmatched junction bases: 7. There are 15 residues in the CDR3. Germline V CDR1 and CDR2: SEHNR, FQNEAQ (reference sequence). The CDR3 coding sequence is TGTGCCAGCAGCGACCGGACAGGGACTAACACTGAAGCTTTCTTT. Its translation: CASSDRTGTNTEAFF.